Below are 23 T cell receptor beta chains sequenced from a single sample in a study of T cell changes during pregnancy in multiple sclerosis (dated by TCRdb to 2018 to 2020). Library method: the immunoSEQ multiplex PCR assay. The source is immuneACCESS, and TCRdb retained only in-frame sequences with V and J called. Part of the clones is not carried over; for the studies checked, unresolved V genes explain less than half of this, and the remainder is unexplained. Here the sample has approximately 45,000 clones; 84% occur a single time. The ten top clones hold around 0.7% of the sample. Source: CD4+ T cells from peripheral blood mononuclear cells, taken before pregnancy. Receptor source: a female donor with multiple sclerosis, enrolled in a pregnancy study.

CDR3 sequence: CASSIGDQGTEAFF. In nucleotides, the CDR3 is TGTGCCAGTAGTATAGGTGATCAGGGCACTGAAGCTTTCTTT. The chain links TRBV19 to TRBJ1-1; TRBD1 is a possible D gene (5 bases). The ends were cut back, 1 base at V and 4 bases at J, with 10 bases in the middle. This CDR3 region has 14 residues. Germline CDR1 LNHDA, CDR2 SQIVND (reference sequence). Based on the CDR3 plus reference TRBV19 and TRBJ1-1, the full variable domain is DGGITQSPKYLFRKEGQNVTLSCEQNLNHDAMYWYRQDPGQGLRLIYYSQIVNDFQKGDIAEGYSVSREKKESFPLTVTSAQKNPTAFYLCASSIGDQGTEAFFGQGTRLTVV.

This sequence joins TRBV9 and TRBJ1-2, with D possibly matching TRBD1 (5 bases). Per the germline V gene, CDR1 is SGDLS and CDR2 is YYNGEE. V was shortened by 4 bases and J by 8 bases, with 24 bases between the two germline ends. This CDR3 has 16 residues. CDR3 sequence reads: CASSRDTGEGGGGYTF. The CDR3 DNA reads TGTGCCAGCAGCCGAGACACGGGGGAGGGAGGTGGCGGCTACACCTTC.

V gene TRBV6-1 combines with J gene TRBJ2-7, with 14 bases lining up with TRBD2. CDR3 size: 15 residues. V was pared by 7 bases and J by 3 bases, with 5 bases of the junction left unmatched. Germline V gene sequence: CDR1 MNHNS, CDR2 SASEGT. The CDR3 loop reads CASTKGLAGGYEQYF. As DNA, the CDR3 is TGTGCCAGCACCAAAGGACTAGCGGGGGGCTACGAGCAGTACTTC.

The chain joins TRBV25-1 to TRBJ1-2, with D unresolved. Germline V lookup: CDR1 MGHDK, CDR2 SYGVNS. V was trimmed by 1 base and J by 2 bases, leaving 8 bases between them. CDR3 length: 14 amino acids. Written as DNA, the CDR3 is TGTGCCAGCAGTGAATTTCGGGGAAACTATGGCTACACCTTC. Protein product: CASSEFRGNYGYTF.

This chain links TRBV7-9 with TRBJ1-1; 7 nucleotides agree with TRBD1. J was trimmed by 3 bases and V by 5 bases; bases with no gene match: 9. The CDR3 totals 15 residues. Germline loops: CDR1 SEHNR, CDR2 FQNEAQ (reference sequence). Here the CDR3 reads CASSPRGRQDTEAFF. The CDR3 nucleotides are TGTGCCAGCAGCCCTAGGGGGCGGCAGGACACTGAAGCTTTCTTT.

The chain couples TRBV2 to TRBJ1-1, with TRBD1 matching 9 bases. Trimming cost V 4 bases and J 4 bases; bases outside gene matches: 7. The CDR3 is 15 residues long. Germline V gene lookup returns CDR1 SNHLY and CDR2 FYNNEI. The CDR3 loop is CASSGRDRVSTEAFF. The DNA of the CDR3 is TGTGCCAGCAGTGGTAGGGACAGGGTAAGCACTGAAGCTTTCTTT.

The chain is built from TRBV2 and TRBJ1-5; tentatively, D is TRBD1 (6 bases). The CDR3 spans 15 residues. The ends were cut back, 5 bases at V and 0 bases at J, with 11 bases in the middle. The germline gives CDR1 SNHLY, CDR2 FYNNEI. This CDR3 is CASSQQGLSNQPQHF. CDR3 coding DNA: TGTGCCAGCAGTCAACAGGGCCTTAGCAATCAGCCCCAGCATTTT. The entire variable domain, with the rest obtained from reference TRBV2 and TRBJ1-5, is as follows: EPEVTQTPSHQVTQMGQEVILRCVPISNHLYFYWYRQILGQKVEFLVSFYNNEISEKSEIFDDQFSVERPDGSNFTLKIRSTKLEDSAMYFCASSQQGLSNQPQHFGDGTRLSIL.

The chain carries TRBV29-1 and TRBJ1-1; no clear D. This CDR3 is 12 amino acids long. Germline V lookup: CDR1 SQVTM, CDR2 ANQGSEA. V lost 2 bases, J lost 5 bases, and 9 bases lay in between. In DNA, the CDR3 is TGCAGCGTTGAAAAGACTGAGACTGAAGCTTTCTTT. It yields the protein CSVEKTETEAFF.

The genes are TRBV11-2 and TRBJ2-7; 8 bases match TRBD1. The CDR3 extends over 15 amino acids. Unmatched junction bases numbered 8, after V lost 5 bases and J lost 2 bases. In germline, CDR1 is SGHAT, CDR2 FQNNGV. This chain's CDR3 is CASSPGAGGAYEQYF. DNA of the CDR3: TGTGCCAGCAGCCCTGGGGCAGGGGGCGCCTACGAGCAGTACTTC.

The V call is TRBV30, the J call TRBJ1-1, with D unresolved. This CDR3 has 11 amino acids. CDR1 is GTSNPN, CDR2 SVGIG, per germline (reference sequence). The ends were cut back, 5 bases at V and 5 bases at J, with 9 bases in the middle. DNA for the CDR3: TGTGCCTGGGGAGGGAGGACTGAAGCTTTCTTT. Translating gives CAWGGRTEAFF.

The CDR3 region is CASNRVSGGTEQYF. The CDR3 bases are TGTGCCAGCAATAGGGTTAGCGGGGGGACCGAGCAGTACTTC. V gene TRBV27 combines with J gene TRBJ2-7, with 10 bases fitting TRBD2. CDR3 length equals 14 residues. The ends lost 7 bases at V and 6 bases at J; junction bases unmatched: 9. Germline CDR1 is MNHEY and CDR2 is SMNVEV (reference sequence).

The V and J genes are TRBV20-1 and TRBJ1-4, with D unresolved. Germline CDR1 reads DFQATT; CDR2 reads SNEGSKA (reference sequence). The CDR3 contains 11 residues. Deletions cut 6 bases from V and 8 bases from J, with 10 bases between. CDR3 sequence: CSARKQEKLFF. CDR3 in DNA: TGCAGTGCGAGAAAACAGGAAAAACTGTTTTTT.

This clone occurred a few times. The CDR3 loop reads CASSGQVRRANVLTF. DNA of the CDR3: TGTGCCAGCTCGGGACAGGTTAGAAGGGCCAACGTCCTGACTTTC. V gene TRBV18 combines with J gene TRBJ2-6; 8 positions match TRBD1. There are 15 residues in the CDR3. V gave up 6 bases and J gave up 5 bases; unmatched junction bases: 6. Germline assignment: CDR1 KGHSH and CDR2 LQKENI.

The V gene is TRBV5-8, the J gene TRBJ1-2, with D possibly TRBD1 on 6 matching bases. CDR1 and CDR2 from the germline V gene are SGHTS and YDEGEE. Trimming took 0 bases from V and 4 from J, leaving 16 bases between them. CDR3 length: 16 residues. For the CDR3, the DNA is TGTGCCAGCAGCTTGGGACAGGCAATAAGTATCTATGGCTACACCTTC. Its protein product is CASSLGQAISIYGYTF.

V usage is TRBV19 and J usage is TRBJ1-2; 8 bases are shared with TRBD1. Trimming at V came to 5 bases and at J to 4 bases, leaving 9 bases not matched to a gene. This CDR3 is built from 15 residues. Germline V gene sequence: CDR1 LNHDA, CDR2 SQIVND (reference sequence). CDR3 sequence reads: CASSLEQGEGYGYTF. The DNA of the CDR3 is TGTGCCAGTAGTCTCGAACAGGGGGAGGGCTATGGCTACACCTTC.

The DNA of the CDR3 is TGTGCCTGGAGTGCCCCAGGCAGCTCCTACAATGAGCAGTTCTTC. Its protein product is CAWSAPGSSYNEQFF. The V gene is TRBV30, the J gene TRBJ2-1, with D hard to call. Per the germline V gene, CDR1 is GTSNPN and CDR2 is SVGIG (reference sequence). This CDR3 comprises 15 residues. V was trimmed by 1 base and J by 0 bases, leaving 10 bases between them.

The DNA of the CDR3 is TGTGCCATCAGTGATTCCAGGGGGGAGGAAAAACTGTTTTTT. It specifies CAISDSRGEEKLFF. This sequence joins TRBV10-3 and TRBJ1-4; 7 bases line up with TRBD1. The germline V gene encodes CDR1 ENHRY and CDR2 SYGVKD. This CDR3 contains 14 residues. V was clipped by 3 bases and J by 8 bases; unmatched bases: 6.

The J gene is TRBJ2-3, the V gene TRBV5-4, with 8 bases fitting TRBD1. J gave up 1 base and V 5 bases, and 3 bases lay outside the gene matches. CDR3 length: 14 amino acids. Germline values: CDR1 SGHNT, CDR2 YYREEE (reference sequence). CDR3 sequence (DNA): TGTGCCAGCAGTCCGGACAGGGGCACAGATACGCAGTATTTT. Translating gives CASSPDRGTDTQYF.

V gene TRBV7-2 combines with J gene TRBJ2-6, with D possibly being TRBD2 (6 bases). The CDR3 sequence is 18 residues long. The V end lost 3 bases, the J end lost 0 bases, and 15 bases lay between the germline ends. Germline V gene lookup returns CDR1 SGHTA and CDR2 FQGNSA. The DNA for the CDR3 is TGTGCCAGCAGCTTCCCCTCGTGGGGGGTCTCTGGGGCCAACGTCCTGACTTTC. Its protein is CASSFPSWGVSGANVLTF.

In its sample, this clone was seen once. This sequence joins TRBV10-3 and TRBJ2-7, with 7 bases lining up with TRBD1. CDR3 length: 16 residues. Germline values: CDR1 ENHRY, CDR2 SYGVKD. The V and J ends lost 0 bases and 3 bases, in that order; junction bases with no gene match: 8. CDR3 in amino acids: CAISESEGQPDYEQYF. The CDR3 DNA reads as TGTGCCATCAGTGAGTCTGAGGGACAGCCGGACTACGAGCAGTACTTC.

The chain couples TRBV20-1 to TRBJ2-3; no clear D. V was shortened by 7 bases and J by 6 bases, with 8 bases between the two germline ends. The CDR3 has 10 residues. The V gene's germline CDR1 is DFQATT and CDR2 SNEGSKA (reference sequence). CDR3 DNA: TGCAGTGTCGGGTGGGATACGCAGTATTTT. Translated: CSVGWDTQYF.

The chain has TRBV11-3 and TRBJ2-5, with D perhaps TRBD1 (7 bases). CDR1 and CDR2 (germline): SGHNT, YENEEA. The CDR3 has 15 residues. V was trimmed by 5 bases and J by 5 bases, leaving 18 bases between them. The CDR3 DNA sequence: TGTGCCAGCAGCCCTCAAGGGGCAGGGGGGGAGACCCAGTACTTC. This codes for CASSPQGAGGETQYF.

The chain couples TRBV19 to TRBJ2-5; perhaps TRBD1 as D (6 bases). Germline lookup yields CDR1 LNHDA and CDR2 SQIVND (reference sequence). V gave up 5 bases and J gave up 5 bases, with 15 bases separating them. The CDR3 consists of 14 residues. The CDR3 DNA reads as TGTGCCAGTAGTTTAACAGGGAAGTGGGAGACCCAGTACTTC. Protein sequence: CASSLTGKWETQYF.